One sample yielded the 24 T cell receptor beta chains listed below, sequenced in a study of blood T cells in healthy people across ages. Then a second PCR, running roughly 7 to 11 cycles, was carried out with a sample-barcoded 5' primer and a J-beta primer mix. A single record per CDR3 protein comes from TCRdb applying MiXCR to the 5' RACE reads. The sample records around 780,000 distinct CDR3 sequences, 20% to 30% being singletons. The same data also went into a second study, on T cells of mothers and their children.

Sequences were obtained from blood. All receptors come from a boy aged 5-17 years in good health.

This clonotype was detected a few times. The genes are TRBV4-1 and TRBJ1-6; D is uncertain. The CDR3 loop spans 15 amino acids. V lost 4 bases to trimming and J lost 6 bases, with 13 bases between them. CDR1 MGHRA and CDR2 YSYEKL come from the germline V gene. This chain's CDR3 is CASSLPSVGNSPLHF. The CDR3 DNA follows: TGCGCCAGCAGCCTCCCGTCTGTGGGTAATTCACCCCTCCACTTT.

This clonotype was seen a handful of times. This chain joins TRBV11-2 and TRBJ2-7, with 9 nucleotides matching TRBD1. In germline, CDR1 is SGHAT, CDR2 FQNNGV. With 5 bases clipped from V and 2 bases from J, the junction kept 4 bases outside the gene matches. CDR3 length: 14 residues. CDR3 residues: CASSPRDRAYEQYF. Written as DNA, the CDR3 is TGTGCCAGCAGCCCGAGGGACAGGGCCTACGAGCAGTACTTC.

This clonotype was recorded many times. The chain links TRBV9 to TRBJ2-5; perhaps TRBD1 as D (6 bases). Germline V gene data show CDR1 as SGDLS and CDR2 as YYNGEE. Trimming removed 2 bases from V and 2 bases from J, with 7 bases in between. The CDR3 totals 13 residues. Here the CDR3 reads CASSVGAQETQYF. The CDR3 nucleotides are TGTGCCAGCAGCGTGGGGGCTCAAGAGACCCAGTACTTC.

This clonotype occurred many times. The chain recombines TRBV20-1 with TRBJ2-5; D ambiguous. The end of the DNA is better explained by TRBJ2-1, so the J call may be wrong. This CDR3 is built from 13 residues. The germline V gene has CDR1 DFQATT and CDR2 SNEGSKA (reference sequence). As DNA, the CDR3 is TGCAGTGCTAGAGACGCGAATACTAATGAGCAGTTCTTC. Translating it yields CSARDANTNEQFF.

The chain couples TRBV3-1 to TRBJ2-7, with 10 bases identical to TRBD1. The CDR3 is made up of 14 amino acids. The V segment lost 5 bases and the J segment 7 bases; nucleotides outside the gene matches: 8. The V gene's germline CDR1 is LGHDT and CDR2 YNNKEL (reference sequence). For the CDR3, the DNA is TGTGCCAGCAGCACTCGACAGGGGGCGGGAGAGCAGTACTTC. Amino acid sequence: CASSTRQGAGEQYF.

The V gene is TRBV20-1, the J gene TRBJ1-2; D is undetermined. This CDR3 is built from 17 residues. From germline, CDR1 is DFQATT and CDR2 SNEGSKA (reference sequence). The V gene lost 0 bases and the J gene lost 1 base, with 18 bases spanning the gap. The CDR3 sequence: CSARDQEGGFSNYGYTF. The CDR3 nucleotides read TGCAGTGCTAGAGATCAAGAGGGAGGATTTAGTAACTATGGCTACACCTTC.

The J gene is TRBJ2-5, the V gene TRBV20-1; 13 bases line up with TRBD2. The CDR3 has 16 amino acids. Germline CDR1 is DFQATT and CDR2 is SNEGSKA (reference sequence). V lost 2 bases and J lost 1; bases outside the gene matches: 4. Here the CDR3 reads CSARTRLAGGQETQYF. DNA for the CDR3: TGCAGTGCTAGAACCCGACTAGCGGGGGGCCAAGAGACCCAGTACTTC.

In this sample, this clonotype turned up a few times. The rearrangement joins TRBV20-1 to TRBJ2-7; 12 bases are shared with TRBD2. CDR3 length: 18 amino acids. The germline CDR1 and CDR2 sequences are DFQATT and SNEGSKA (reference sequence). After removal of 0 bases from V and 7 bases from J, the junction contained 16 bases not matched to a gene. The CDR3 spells CSARDNRRLAGATGEQYF. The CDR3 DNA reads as TGCAGTGCTAGAGATAATAGGAGACTAGCGGGGGCCACTGGTGAGCAGTACTTC.

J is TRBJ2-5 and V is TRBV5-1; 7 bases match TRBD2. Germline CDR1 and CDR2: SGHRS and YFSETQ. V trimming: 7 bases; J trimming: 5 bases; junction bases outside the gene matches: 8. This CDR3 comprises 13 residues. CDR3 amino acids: CASGTERGETQYF. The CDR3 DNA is TGCGCCAGCGGGACGGAGCGGGGCGAGACCCAGTACTTC.

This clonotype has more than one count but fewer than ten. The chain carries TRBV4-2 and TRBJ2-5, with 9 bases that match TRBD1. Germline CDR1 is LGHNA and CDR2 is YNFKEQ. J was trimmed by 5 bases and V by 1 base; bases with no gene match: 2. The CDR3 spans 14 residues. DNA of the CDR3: TGTGCCAGCAGCCAAGGAGACAGGGGGGAGACCCAGTACTTC. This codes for CASSQGDRGETQYF.

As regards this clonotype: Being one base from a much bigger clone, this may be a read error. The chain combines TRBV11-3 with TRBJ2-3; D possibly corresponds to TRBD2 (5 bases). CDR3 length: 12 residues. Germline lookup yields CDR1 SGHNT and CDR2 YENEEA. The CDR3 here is CVSSSGRGTQYF. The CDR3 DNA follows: TGTGTCAGCAGCTCGGGTAGAGGGACGCAGTATTTT.

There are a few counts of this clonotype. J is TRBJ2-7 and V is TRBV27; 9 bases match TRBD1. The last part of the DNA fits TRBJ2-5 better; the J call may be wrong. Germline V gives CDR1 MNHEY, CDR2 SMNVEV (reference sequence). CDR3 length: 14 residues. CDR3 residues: CASRQQGAGETQYF. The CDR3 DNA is TGTGCCAGCAGACAACAGGGGGCAGGGGAGACCCAGTACTTC.

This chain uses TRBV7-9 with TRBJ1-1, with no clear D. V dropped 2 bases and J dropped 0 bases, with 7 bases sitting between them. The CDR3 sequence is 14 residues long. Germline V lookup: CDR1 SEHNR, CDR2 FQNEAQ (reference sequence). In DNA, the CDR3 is TGTGCCAGCAGCTTAACCCAGATGAACACTGAAGCTTTCTTT. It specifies CASSLTQMNTEAFF.

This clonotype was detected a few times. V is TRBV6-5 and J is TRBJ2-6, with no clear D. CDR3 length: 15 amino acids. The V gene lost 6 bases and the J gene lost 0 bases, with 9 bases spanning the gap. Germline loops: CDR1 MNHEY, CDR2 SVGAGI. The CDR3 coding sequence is TGTGCCAGCAGCCGCCAAATCTCTGGGGCCAACGTCCTGACTTTC. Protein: CASSRQISGANVLTF.

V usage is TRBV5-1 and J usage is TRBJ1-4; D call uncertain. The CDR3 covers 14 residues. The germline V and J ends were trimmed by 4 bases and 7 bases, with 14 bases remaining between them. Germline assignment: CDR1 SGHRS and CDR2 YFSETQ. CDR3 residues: CASSPHQLGEKLFF. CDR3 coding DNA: TGCGCCAGCAGCCCCCACCAGCTCGGTGAAAAACTGTTTTTT.

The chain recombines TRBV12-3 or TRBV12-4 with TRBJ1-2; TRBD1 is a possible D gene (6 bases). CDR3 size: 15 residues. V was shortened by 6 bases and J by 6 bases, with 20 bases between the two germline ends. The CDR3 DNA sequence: TGTGCCAGCAGCCTCGGAGGGGACACCCGAAATGGCTACACCTTC. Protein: CASSLGGDTRNGYTF.

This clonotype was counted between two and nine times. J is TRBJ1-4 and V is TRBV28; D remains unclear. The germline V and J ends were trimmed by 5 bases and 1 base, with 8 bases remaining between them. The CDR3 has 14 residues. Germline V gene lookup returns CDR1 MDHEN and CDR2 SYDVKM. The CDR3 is CASSPQVTNEKLFF. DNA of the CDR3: TGTGCCAGCAGTCCCCAAGTAACTAATGAAAAACTGTTTTTT. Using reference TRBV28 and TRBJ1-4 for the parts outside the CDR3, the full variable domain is DVKVTQSSRYLVKRTGEKVFLECVQDMDHENMFWYRQDPGLGLRLIYFSYDVKMKEKGDIPEGYSVSREKKERFSLILESASTNQTSMYLCASSPQVTNEKLFFGSGTQLSVL.

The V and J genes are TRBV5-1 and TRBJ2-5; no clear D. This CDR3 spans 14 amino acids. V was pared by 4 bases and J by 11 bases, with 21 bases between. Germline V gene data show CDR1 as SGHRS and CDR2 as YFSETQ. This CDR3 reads CASSHIRNSEEQYF. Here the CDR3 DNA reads TGCGCCAGCAGCCACATTAGGAACTCAGAAGAGCAGTACTTC.

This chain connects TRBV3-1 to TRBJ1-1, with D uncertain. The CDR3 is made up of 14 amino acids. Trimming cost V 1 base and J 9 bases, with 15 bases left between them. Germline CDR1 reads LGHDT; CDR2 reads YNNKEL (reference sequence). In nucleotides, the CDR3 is TGTGCCAGCAGCCAAGCCCCTCAGGTCTCTCAAGCTTTCTTT. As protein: CASSQAPQVSQAFF.

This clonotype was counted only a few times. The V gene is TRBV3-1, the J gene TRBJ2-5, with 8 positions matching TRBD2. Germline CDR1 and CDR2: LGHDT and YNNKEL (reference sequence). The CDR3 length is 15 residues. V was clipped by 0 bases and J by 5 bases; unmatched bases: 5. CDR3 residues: CASSQDSSGGETQYF. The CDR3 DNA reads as TGTGCCAGCAGCCAAGATTCAAGCGGGGGTGAGACCCAGTACTTC.

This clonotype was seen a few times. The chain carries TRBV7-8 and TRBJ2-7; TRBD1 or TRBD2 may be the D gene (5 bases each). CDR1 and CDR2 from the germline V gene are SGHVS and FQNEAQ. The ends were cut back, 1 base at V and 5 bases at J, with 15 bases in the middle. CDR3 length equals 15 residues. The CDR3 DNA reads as TGTGCCAGCAGCTTAGTGGTCAGGGCGGGCCACGAGCAGTACTTC. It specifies CASSLVVRAGHEQYF.

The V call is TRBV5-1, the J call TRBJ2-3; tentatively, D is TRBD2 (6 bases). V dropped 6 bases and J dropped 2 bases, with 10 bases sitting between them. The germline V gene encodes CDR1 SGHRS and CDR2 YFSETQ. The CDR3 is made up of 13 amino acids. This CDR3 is CASTGRTTDTQYF. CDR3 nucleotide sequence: TGCGCCAGCACAGGGAGGACCACAGATACGCAGTATTTT. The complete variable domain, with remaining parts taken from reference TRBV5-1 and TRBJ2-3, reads KAGVTQTPRYLIKTRGQQVTLSCSPISGHRSVSWYQQTPGQGLQFLFEYFSETQRNKGNFPGRFSGRQFSNSRSEMNVSTLELGDSALYLCASTGRTTDTQYFGPGTRLTVL.

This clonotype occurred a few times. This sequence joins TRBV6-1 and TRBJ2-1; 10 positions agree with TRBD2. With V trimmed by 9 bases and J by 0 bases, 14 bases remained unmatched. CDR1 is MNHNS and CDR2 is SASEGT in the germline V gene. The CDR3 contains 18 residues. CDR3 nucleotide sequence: TGTGCCAGTGTTTTGGCTAGCGGGGGCCCGAGCTCCTACAATGAGCAGTTCTTC. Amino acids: CASVLASGGPSSYNEQFF.

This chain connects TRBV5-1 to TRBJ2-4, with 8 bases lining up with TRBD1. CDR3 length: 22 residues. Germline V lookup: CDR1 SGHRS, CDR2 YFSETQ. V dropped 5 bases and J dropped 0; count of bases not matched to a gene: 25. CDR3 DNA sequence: TGCGCCAGCAGACCCGACAGGGGATTTCGAGATAACGCAAAGGGAGCCAAAAACATTCAGTACTTC. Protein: CASRPDRGFRDNAKGAKNIQYF.